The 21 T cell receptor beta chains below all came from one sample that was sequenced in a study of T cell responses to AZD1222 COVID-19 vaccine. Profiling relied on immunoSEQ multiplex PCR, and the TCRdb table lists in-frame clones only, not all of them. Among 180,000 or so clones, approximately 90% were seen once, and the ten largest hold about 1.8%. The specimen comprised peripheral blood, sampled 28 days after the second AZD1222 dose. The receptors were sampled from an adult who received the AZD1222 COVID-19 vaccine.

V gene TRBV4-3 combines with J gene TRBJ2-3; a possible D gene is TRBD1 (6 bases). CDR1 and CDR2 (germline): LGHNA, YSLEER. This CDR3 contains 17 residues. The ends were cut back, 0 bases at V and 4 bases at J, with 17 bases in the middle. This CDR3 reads CASSQDGTNGGADTQYF. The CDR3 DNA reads TGCGCCAGCAGCCAAGATGGGACAAACGGCGGAGCAGATACGCAGTATTTT.

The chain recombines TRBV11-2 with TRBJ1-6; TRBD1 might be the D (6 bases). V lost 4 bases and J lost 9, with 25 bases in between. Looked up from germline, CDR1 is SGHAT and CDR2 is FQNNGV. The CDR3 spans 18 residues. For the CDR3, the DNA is TGTGCCAGCAGCTCAGGACAGCGACCGGTGGTGGGTGCTTCACCCCTCCACTTT. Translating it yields CASSSGQRPVVGASPLHF.

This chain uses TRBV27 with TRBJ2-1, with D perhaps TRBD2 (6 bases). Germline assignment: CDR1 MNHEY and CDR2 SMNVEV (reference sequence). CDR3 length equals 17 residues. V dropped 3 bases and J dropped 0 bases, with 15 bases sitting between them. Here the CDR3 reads CASSLGTFLNSYNEQFF. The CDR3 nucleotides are TGTGCCAGCAGTTTGGGGACTTTTCTGAACTCCTACAATGAGCAGTTCTTC.

The CDR3 DNA reads as TGCGCCAGCAGCTTGGCAGAGGGGCCAGCTAACTATGGCTACACCTTC. Amino acid sequence: CASSLAEGPANYGYTF. The chain is built from TRBV5-1 and TRBJ1-2; perhaps TRBD1 as D (5 bases). Trimming stripped 0 bases from V and 0 bases from J, with 12 bases between. The CDR3 runs to 16 residues. Germline V gene sequence: CDR1 SGHRS, CDR2 YFSETQ.

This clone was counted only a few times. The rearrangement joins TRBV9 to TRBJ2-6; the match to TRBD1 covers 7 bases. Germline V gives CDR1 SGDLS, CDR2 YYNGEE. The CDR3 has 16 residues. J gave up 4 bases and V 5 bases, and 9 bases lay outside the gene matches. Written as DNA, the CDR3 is TGTGCCAGCAGTGAACAGGGGACGGCGGGGGCCAACGTCCTGACTTTC. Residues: CASSEQGTAGANVLTF.

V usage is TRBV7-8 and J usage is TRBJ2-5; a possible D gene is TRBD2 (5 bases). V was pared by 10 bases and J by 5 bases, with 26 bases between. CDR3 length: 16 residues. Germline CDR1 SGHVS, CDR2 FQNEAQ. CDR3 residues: CAILLVEGPVRETQYF. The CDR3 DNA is TGTGCCATCCTTCTAGTAGAGGGTCCAGTCCGGGAGACCCAGTACTTC.

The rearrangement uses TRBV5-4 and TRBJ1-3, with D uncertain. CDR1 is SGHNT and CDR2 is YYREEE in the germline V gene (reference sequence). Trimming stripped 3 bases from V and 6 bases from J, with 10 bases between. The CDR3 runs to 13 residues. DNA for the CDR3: TGTGCCAGCAGCTCGAACCATTTAAACACCATATATTTT. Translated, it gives CASSSNHLNTIYF.

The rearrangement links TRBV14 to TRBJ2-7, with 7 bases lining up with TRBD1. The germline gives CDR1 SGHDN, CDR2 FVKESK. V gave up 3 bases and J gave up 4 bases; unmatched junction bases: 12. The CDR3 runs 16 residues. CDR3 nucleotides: TGTGCCAGCAGCCACCTTCTCGGAACAGGGGCGTACGAGCAGTACTTC. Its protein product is CASSHLLGTGAYEQYF.

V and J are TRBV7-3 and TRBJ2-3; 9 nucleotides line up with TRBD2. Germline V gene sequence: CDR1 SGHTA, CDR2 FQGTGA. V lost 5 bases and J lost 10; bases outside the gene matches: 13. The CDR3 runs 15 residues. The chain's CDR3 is CASSQSGGTSFAQYF. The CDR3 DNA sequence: TGTGCCAGCAGCCAATCCGGGGGGACTAGCTTTGCGCAGTATTTT. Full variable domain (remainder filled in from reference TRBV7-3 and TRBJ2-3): GAGVSQTPSNKVTEKGKYVELRCDPISGHTALYWYRQSLGQGPEFLIYFQGTGAADDSGLPNDRFFAVRPEGSVSTLKIQRTERGDSAVYLCASSQSGGTSFAQYFGPGTRLTVL.

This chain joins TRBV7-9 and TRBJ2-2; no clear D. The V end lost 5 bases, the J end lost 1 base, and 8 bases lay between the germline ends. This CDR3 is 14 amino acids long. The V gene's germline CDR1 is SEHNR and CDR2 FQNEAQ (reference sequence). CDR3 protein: CASSETLNTGELFF. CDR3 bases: TGTGCCAGCAGCGAAACCCTGAACACCGGGGAGCTGTTTTTT.

The CDR3 DNA follows: TGTGCCAGCAGCGAAGGGGGGGATGGCTACACCTTC. It encodes CASSEGGDGYTF. This chain connects TRBV7-9 to TRBJ1-2; tentatively, D is TRBD1 (6 bases). CDR1 is SEHNR, CDR2 FQNEAQ, per germline (reference sequence). V lost 5 bases, J lost 6 bases, and 10 bases lay in between. The CDR3 runs to 12 residues.

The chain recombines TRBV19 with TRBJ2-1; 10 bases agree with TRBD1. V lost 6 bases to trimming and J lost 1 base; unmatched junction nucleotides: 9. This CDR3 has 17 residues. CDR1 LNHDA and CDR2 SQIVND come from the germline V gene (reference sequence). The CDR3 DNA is TGTGCCAGTAGGGAGACAGGGGGCATCGGGTCCTACAATGAGCAGTTCTTC. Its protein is CASRETGGIGSYNEQFF.

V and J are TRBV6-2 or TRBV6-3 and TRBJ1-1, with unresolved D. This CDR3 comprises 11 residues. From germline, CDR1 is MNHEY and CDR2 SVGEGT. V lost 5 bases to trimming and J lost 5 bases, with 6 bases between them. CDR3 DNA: TGTGCCAGCAGTCGGTGGACTGAAGCTTTCTTT. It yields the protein CASSRWTEAFF.

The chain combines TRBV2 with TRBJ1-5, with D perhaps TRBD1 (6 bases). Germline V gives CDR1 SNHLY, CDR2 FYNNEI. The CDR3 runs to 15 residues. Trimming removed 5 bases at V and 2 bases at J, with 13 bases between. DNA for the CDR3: TGTGCCAGCAGTAACAGGGACGCGGGCAATCAGCCCCAGCATTTT. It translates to CASSNRDAGNQPQHF.

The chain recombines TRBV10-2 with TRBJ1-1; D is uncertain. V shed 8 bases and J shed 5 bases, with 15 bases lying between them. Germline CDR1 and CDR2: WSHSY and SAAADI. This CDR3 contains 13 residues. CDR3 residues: CASRHTLGTEAFF. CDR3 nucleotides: TGCGCCAGCCGCCACACATTGGGGACTGAAGCTTTCTTT.

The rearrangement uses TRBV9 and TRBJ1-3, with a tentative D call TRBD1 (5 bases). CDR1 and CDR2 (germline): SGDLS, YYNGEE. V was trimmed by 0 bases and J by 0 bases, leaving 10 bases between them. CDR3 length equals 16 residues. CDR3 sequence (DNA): TGTGCCAGCAGCGTAGAGGGACTCAACTCTGGAAACACCATATATTTT. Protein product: CASSVEGLNSGNTIYF.

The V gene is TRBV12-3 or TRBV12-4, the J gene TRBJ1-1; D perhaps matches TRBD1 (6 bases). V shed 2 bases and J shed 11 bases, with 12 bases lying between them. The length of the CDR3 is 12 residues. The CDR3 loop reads CASSLSGGRAFF. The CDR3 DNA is TGTGCCAGCAGTTTATCGGGGGGCAGGGCTTTCTTT.

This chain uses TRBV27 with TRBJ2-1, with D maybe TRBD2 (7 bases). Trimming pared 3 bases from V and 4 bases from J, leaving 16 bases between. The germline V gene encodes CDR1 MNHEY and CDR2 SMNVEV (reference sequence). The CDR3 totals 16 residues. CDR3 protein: CASSFIWGGAYNEQFF. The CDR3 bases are TGTGCCAGCAGTTTCATCTGGGGGGGCGCTTACAATGAGCAGTTCTTC.

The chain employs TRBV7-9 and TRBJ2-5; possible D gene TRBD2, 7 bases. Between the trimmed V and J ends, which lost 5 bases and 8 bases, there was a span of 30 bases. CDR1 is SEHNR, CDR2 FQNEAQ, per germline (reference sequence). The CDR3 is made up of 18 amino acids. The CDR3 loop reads CASSPGYGGGPPVNTQYF. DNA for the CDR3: TGTGCCAGCAGCCCCGGGTACGGCGGGGGCCCTCCAGTTAATACCCAGTACTTC. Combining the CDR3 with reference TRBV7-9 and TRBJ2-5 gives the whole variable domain DTGVSQNPRHKITKRGQNVTFRCDPISEHNRLYWYRQTLGQGPEFLTYFQNEAQLEKSRLLSDRFSAERPKGSFSTLEIQRTEQGDSAMYLCASSPGYGGGPPVNTQYFGPGTRLLVL.

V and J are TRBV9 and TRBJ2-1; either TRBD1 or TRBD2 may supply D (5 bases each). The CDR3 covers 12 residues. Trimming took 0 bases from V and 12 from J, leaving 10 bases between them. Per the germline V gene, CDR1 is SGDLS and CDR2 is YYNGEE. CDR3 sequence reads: CASSVAGGGQFF. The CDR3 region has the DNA TGTGCCAGCAGCGTAGCGGGTGGGGGGCAGTTCTTC.

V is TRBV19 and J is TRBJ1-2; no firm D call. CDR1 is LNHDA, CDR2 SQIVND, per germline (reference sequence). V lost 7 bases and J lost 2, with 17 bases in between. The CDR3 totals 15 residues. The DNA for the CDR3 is TGTGCCAGTATAGGACCGGCAGGAGGGAACTATGGCTACACCTTC. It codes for CASIGPAGGNYGYTF.